Detailed here is one T cell receptor (beta chain). This record belongs to a study of shared clonotypes between healthy human individuals. CDR3 length: 12 residues. V lost 6 bases and J 11 bases, leaving 17 bases between the germline ends. Germline V gene data show CDR1 as SGHAT and CDR2 as FQNNGV. The authors' processing: Filtering differed since immunoSEQ provided only junctions, with no quality scores. TCRdb keeps only in-frame clones here, not all; method: immunoSEQ multiplex PCR. V, J and clone size reflect that table, while D and trimming were determined from the DNA. The sample lists about 1.1 million clones, around 78% occurring once. All donors were healthy HIV-negative adults lacking recent acute infections or vaccinations. Division of CD4+ cells produced a CD45RA+ naive subset and a CD45RA-negative memory subset.

The sequence was obtained from a man aged 18 to 35 in good health. Some clones in this sample may be carry-over from other donors' samples. The chain uses TRBV11-2 and TRBJ2-7; D is uncertain. Material for sequencing was memory CD4+ T cells from PBMCs. The subset is: CD45RA-negative fraction. CDR3 DNA: TGTGCCAGCAGTCAGATCAGAGGTGAGAAGTACTTC. This codes for CASSQIRGEKYF.